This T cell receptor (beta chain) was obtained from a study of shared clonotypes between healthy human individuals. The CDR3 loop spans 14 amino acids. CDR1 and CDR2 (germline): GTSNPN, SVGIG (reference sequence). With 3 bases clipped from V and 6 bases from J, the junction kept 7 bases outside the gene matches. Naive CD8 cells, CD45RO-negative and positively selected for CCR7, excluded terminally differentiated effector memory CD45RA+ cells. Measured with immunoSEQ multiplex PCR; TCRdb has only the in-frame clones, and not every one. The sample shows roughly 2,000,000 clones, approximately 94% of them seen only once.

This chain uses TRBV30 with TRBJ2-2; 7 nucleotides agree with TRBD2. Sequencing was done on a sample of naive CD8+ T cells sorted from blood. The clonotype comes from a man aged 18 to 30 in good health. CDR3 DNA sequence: TGTGCCTGGAGGGGAGGGCTAGGTGCCGGGGAGCTGTTTTTT. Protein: CAWRGGLGAGELFF. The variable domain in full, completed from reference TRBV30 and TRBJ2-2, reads SQTIHQWPATLVQPVGSPLSLECTVEGTSNPNLYWYRQAAGRGLQLLFYSVGIGQISSEVPQNLSASRPQDRQFILSSKKLLLSDSGFYLCAWRGGLGAGELFFGEGSRLTVL.